The 6 T cell receptor beta chains given below trace back to one sample, sequenced in a study of long-term antiretroviral therapy in people with HIV (dated by TCRdb to between 2021 and 2022). The immunoSEQ hsTCRB v3.0 assay was used at survey level resolution to sequence the TRB variable region. This immuneACCESS table, as held by TCRdb, lists in-frame sequences with V and J called but not all clones. Of the missing ones, under half trace to an unresolved V gene in checked studies; the others have no known cause. The sample data list tens of thousands of clones, and 80% to 95% of these were observed just once. The top ten clones comprise around 7.1% of the sample. Sequencing used unsorted PBMCs, obtained 4.4 years after starting antiretroviral therapy. The source is a woman aged 45-60 years with HIV.

V is TRBV6-5 and J is TRBJ1-1; TRBD1 aligns across 7 bases. Trimming took 9 bases from V and 1 from J; bases not matched to a gene: 2. This CDR3 comprises 12 residues. Per germline, CDR1 MNHEY and CDR2 SVGAGI. The CDR3 DNA reads as TGTGCCAGGAGACAGGGGAACACTGAAGCTTTCTTT. Amino acid sequence: CARRQGNTEAFF.

This clone is a singleton in its sample. The gene calls are TRBV11-2 and TRBJ2-5; D call uncertain. This CDR3 spans 15 amino acids. V lost 1 base and J 7 bases, leaving 16 bases between the germline ends. CDR1 SGHAT and CDR2 FQNNGV come from the germline V gene. CDR3 region: CASSLGQGTTGTQYF. Written as DNA, the CDR3 is TGTGCCAGCAGCTTAGGACAAGGAACCACGGGGACCCAGTACTTC.

The chain is built from TRBV30 and TRBJ2-7, with 8 bases matching TRBD2. CDR1 GTSNPN and CDR2 SVGIG come from the germline V gene (reference sequence). The length of the CDR3 is 15 residues. J lost 6 bases, V lost 3 bases, and 13 bases had no gene match. In nucleotides, the CDR3 is TGTGCCTGGAGGTGGGCGAGCGGGGGCCGTTCCGAGCAGTACTTC. It is translated as CAWRWASGGRSEQYF.

The chain has TRBV18 and TRBJ2-3, with D uncertain. The CDR3 length is 12 residues. The V end lost 4 bases, the J end lost 3 bases, and 5 bases lay between the germline ends. From germline, CDR1 is KGHSH and CDR2 LQKENI. CDR3 region: CASSLGTDTQYF. DNA of the CDR3: TGTGCCAGCTCACTGGGGACAGATACGCAGTATTTT.

The CDR3 region is CASSFKDMNTEAFF. The CDR3 region has the DNA TGCGCCAGCAGCTTTAAAGATATGAACACTGAAGCTTTCTTT. The V and J genes are TRBV5-1 and TRBJ1-1; unclear D gene. CDR3 size: 14 residues. Germline-derived CDR1 and CDR2 are SGHRS and YFSETQ. V was clipped by 2 bases and J by 0 bases, with 8 bases between them.

The CDR3 DNA reads as TGTGCCAGCAGTGACCCTCAGACAGAGGTTAACACTGAAGCTTTCTTT. Translation gives CASSDPQTEVNTEAFF. The V and J genes are TRBV2 and TRBJ1-1; D perhaps matches TRBD1 (5 bases). This CDR3 has 16 residues. V lost 3 bases to trimming and J lost 2 bases, with 16 bases between them. CDR1 SNHLY and CDR2 FYNNEI come from the germline V gene.